This entry describes one TCR beta chain. The antigen is unknown. Some clones are missing from TCRdb's copy, which holds only in-frame ones; the method was immunoSEQ multiplex PCR. The sample has roughly 220,000 clones, roughly 79% seen once. The entry originates in a study of cytotoxic CD8 clonotypes in ibrutinib-treated CLL. Across the whole study: With a range of 6 to 36, the median treatment time before response samples were taken was 12 to 13 months.

The TCR beta libraries used around 2 micrograms of genomic DNA that came from cryopreserved PBMCs. Study-wide findings and caveats: Sustained-remission and progressing patients were not sampled at matched times. Among the clonotypes, public ones were uncommon and contracted or held stable on treatment.

V lost 4 bases, J lost 4 bases, and 8 bases lay in between. The CDR3 has 13 residues. From germline, CDR1 is SNHLY and CDR2 FYNNEI. The TCR sequence derives from a human donor with chronic lymphocytic leukemia. V and J are TRBV2 and TRBJ2-1, with D hard to call. The source material was PBMCs, sampled after 12 months of ibrutinib treatment. CDR3 in amino acids: CASSGTGYNEQFF. CDR3 in DNA: TGTGCCAGCAGTGGCACTGGATACAATGAGCAGTTCTTC.